Described below is a single T cell receptor (beta chain) sequence and its context. This sample was taken from a study of blood T cell repertoires in COVID-19. Looked up from germline, CDR1 is MNHEY and CDR2 is SVGAGI. The CDR3 covers 16 residues. The ends lost 0 bases at V and 2 bases at J; junction bases unmatched: 4. Profiled with immunoSEQ multiplex PCR; TCRdb holds only in-frame clones, not every one. The table shows around 200,000 clones, with roughly 90% occurring only once. This chain connects TRBV6-5 to TRBJ2-1; 7 nucleotides line up with TRBD2. The sequence was collected from a young man with active or convalescent COVID-19. The material sequenced was peripheral blood. In nucleotides, the CDR3 is TGTGCCAGCAGTTACTCGGGGGGGACCCCCTACAATGAGCAGTTCTTC. Translation gives CASSYSGGTPYNEQFF.